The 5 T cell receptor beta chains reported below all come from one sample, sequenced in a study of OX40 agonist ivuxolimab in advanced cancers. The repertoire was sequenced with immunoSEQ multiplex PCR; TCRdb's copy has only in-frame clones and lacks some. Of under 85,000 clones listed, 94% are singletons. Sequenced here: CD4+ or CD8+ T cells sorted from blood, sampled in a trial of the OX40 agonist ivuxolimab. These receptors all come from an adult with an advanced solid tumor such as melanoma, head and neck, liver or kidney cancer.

CDR3 amino acids: CAWSVSRHAVATNEKLFF. CDR3 sequence (DNA): TGTGCCTGGAGTGTATCGCGACATGCCGTTGCAACTAATGAAAAACTGTTTTTT. The chain recombines TRBV30 with TRBJ1-4; D remains unclear. Trimming cost V 0 bases and J 0 bases, with 17 bases left between them. The CDR3 is 18 amino acids. Looked up from germline, CDR1 is GTSNPN and CDR2 is SVGIG (reference sequence).

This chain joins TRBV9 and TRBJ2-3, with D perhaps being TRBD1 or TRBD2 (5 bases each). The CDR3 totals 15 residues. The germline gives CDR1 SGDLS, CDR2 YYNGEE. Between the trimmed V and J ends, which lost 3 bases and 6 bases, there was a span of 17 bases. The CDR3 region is CASSASGTPWDTQYF. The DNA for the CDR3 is TGTGCCAGCAGCGCCTCCGGGACCCCCTGGGATACGCAGTATTTT.

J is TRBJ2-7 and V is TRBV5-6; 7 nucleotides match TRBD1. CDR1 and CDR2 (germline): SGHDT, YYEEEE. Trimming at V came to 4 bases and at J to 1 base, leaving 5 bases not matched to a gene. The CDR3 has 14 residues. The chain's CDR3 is CASSPSDRSYEQYF. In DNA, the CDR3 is TGTGCCAGCAGCCCCTCGGACAGGTCCTACGAGCAGTACTTC.

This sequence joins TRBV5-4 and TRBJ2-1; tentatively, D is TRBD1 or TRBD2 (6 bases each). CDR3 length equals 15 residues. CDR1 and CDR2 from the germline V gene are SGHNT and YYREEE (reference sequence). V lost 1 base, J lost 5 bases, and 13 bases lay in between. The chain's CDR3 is CASSLWLGGDNEQFF. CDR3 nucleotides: TGTGCCAGCAGCTTGTGGCTGGGGGGCGACAATGAGCAGTTCTTC.

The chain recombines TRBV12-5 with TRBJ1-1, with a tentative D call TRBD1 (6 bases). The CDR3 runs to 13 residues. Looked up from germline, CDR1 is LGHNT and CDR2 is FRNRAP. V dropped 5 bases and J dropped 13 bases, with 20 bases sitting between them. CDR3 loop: CASGPGWTAQGFF. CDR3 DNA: TGTGCTAGTGGTCCTGGGTGGACAGCTCAAGGTTTCTTT.